This T cell receptor (beta chain) was observed in a study of blood T cell repertoires in COVID-19. Study-level background: T cells, B-cell-depleted T cells, or PBMCs supplied cDNA or gDNA.

A few counts support this clone. The method was immunoSEQ multiplex PCR; TCRdb's version includes in-frame clones alone and lacks a portion of them. The data show 56,000 or so clones, around 80% seen once. The CDR3 is made up of 16 amino acids. V was cut by 0 bases and J by 4 bases, with 10 bases left in between. Per germline, CDR1 SEHNR and CDR2 FQNEAQ (reference sequence). The rearrangement links TRBV7-9 to TRBJ2-6; D is unresolved. Sequenced input: peripheral blood. The TCR comes from an older woman with acute or convalescent COVID-19. The CDR3: CASSLARYSGANVLTF. In DNA form, the CDR3 reads TGTGCCAGCAGCTTAGCGCGTTATTCCGGGGCCAACGTCCTGACTTTC.